Sequencing of this T cell receptor (beta chain) was carried out in a study of T cell responses to AZD1222 COVID-19 vaccine. CDR3 size: 12 residues. Trimming removed 8 bases at V and 4 bases at J, with 10 bases between. CDR1 and CDR2 from the germline V gene are KGHSH and LQKENI. Overall study findings and caveats: Baseline seropositives among AZD1222 recipients totaled only 6 or 7. Spike was spanned by vaccine-associated CD4 TCRs, with dominance at 160-218 and 743-854.

A remark on this clone: Its specificity is not known.

Generated by immunoSEQ multiplex PCR, the TCRdb table keeps only in-frame clones and is missing some. The profile shows over 95,000 clones, more than 75% of them singletons. This receptor was identified in an adult in good health. The V and J genes are TRBV18 and TRBJ2-3, with D possibly matching TRBD1 (5 bases). The input for sequencing was peripheral blood, taken on day 0 of AZD1222 vaccination. The CDR3 nucleotides are TGTGCCAGCGGCAGGGTCGCAGATACGCAGTATTTT. Its translation: CASGRVADTQYF. Variable domain in full (rest from reference TRBV18 and TRBJ2-3): NAGVMQNPRHLVRRRGQEARLRCSPMKGHSHVYWYRQLPEEGLKFMVYLQKENIIDESGMPKERFSAEFPKEGPSILRIQQVVRGDSAAYFCASGRVADTQYFGPGTRLTVL.